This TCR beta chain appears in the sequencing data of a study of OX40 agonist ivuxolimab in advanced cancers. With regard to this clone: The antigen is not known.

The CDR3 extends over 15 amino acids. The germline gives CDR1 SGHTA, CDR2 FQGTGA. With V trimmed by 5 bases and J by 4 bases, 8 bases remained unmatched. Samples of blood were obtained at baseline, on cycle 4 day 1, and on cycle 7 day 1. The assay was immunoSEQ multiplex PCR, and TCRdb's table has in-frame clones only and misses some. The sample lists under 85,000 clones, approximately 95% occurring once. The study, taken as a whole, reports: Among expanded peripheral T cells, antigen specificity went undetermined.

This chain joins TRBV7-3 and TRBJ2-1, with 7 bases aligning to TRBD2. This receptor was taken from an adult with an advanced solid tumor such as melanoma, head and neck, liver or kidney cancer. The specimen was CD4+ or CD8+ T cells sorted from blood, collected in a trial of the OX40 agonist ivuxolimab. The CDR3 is CASSLISGGYNEQFF. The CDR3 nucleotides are TGTGCCAGCAGCCTGATCTCCGGGGGGTACAATGAGCAGTTCTTC.